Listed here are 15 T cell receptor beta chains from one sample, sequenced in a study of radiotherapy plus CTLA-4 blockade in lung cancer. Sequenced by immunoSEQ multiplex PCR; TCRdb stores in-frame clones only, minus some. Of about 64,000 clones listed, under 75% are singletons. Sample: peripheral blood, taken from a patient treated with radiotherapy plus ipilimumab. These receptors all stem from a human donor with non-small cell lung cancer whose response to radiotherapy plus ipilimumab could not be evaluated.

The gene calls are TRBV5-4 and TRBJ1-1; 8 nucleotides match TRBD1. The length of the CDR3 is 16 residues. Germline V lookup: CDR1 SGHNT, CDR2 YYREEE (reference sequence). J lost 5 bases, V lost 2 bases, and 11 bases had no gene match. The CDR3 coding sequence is TGTGCCAGCAGCTTCAAACGGGCAGGGGGCTTGACTGAAGCTTTCTTT. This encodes CASSFKRAGGLTEAFF.

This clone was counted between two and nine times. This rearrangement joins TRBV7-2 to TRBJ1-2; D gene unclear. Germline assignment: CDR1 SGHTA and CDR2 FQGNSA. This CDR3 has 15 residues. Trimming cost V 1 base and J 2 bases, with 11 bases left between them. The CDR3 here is CASSLVGLGNYGYTF. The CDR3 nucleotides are TGTGCCAGCAGCTTAGTCGGCCTCGGGAACTATGGCTACACCTTC.

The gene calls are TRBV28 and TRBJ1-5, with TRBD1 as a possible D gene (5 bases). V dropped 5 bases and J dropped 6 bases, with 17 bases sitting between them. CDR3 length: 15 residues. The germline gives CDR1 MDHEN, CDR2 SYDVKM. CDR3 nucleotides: TGTGCCAGCAGTCAAAGAATCCAGGGCACTCAGCCCCAGCATTTT. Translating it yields CASSQRIQGTQPQHF.

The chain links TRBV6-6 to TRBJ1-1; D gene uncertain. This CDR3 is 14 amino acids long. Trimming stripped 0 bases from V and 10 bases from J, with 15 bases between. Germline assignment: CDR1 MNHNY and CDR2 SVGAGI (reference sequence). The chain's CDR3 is CASSYSGWARGAFF. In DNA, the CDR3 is TGTGCCAGCAGTTACTCGGGCTGGGCCCGGGGAGCTTTCTTT.

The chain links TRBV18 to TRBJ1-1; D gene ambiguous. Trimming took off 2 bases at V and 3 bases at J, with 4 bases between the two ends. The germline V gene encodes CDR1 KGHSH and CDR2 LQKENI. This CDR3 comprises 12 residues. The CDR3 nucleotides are TGTGCCAGCTCACCAGTCGACACTGAAGCTTTCTTT. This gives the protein CASSPVDTEAFF. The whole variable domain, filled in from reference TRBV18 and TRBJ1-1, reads NAGVMQNPRHLVRRRGQEARLRCSPMKGHSHVYWYRQLPEEGLKFMVYLQKENIIDESGMPKERFSAEFPKEGPSILRIQQVVRGDSAAYFCASSPVDTEAFFGQGTRLTVV.

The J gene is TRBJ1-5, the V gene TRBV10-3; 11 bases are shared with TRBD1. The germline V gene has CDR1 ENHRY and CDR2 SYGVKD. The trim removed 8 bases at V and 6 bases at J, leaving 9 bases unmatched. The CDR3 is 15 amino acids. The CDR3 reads CAISGTGGSGQPQHF. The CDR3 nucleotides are TGTGCCATCTCCGGGACAGGGGGATCGGGTCAGCCCCAGCATTTT.

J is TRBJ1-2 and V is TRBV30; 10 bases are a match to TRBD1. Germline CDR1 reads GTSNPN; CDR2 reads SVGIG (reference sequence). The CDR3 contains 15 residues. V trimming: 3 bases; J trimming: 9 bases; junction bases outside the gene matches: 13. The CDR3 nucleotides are TGTGCCTGGAGGACAAATAGACAGGGGGCATATCGCTACACCTTC. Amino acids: CAWRTNRQGAYRYTF. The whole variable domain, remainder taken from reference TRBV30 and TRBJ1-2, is SQTIHQWPATLVQPVGSPLSLECTVEGTSNPNLYWYRQAAGRGLQLLFYSVGIGQISSEVPQNLSASRPQDRQFILSSKKLLLSDSGFYLCAWRTNRQGAYRYTFGSGTRLTVV.

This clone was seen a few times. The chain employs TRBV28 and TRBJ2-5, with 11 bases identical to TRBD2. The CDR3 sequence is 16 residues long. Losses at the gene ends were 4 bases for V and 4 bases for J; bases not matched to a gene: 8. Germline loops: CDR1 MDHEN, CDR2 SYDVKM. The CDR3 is CASSSLGLAVGETQYF. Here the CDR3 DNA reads TGTGCCAGCAGTTCCTTGGGACTAGCGGTTGGAGAGACCCAGTACTTC.

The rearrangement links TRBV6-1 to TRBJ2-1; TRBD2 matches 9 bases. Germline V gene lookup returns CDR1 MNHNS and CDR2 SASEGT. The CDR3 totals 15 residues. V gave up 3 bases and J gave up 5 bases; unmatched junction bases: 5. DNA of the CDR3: TGTGCCAGCAGTGACAAGCGGGAGGTCAACAATGAGCAGTTCTTC. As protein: CASSDKREVNNEQFF.

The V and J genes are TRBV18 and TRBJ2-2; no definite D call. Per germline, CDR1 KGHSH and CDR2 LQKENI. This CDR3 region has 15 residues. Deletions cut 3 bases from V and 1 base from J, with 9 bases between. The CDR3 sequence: CASSPPQVNTGELFF. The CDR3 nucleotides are TGTGCCAGCTCACCCCCCCAGGTGAACACCGGGGAGCTGTTTTTT. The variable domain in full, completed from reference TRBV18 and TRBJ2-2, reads NAGVMQNPRHLVRRRGQEARLRCSPMKGHSHVYWYRQLPEEGLKFMVYLQKENIIDESGMPKERFSAEFPKEGPSILRIQQVVRGDSAAYFCASSPPQVNTGELFFGEGSRLTVL.

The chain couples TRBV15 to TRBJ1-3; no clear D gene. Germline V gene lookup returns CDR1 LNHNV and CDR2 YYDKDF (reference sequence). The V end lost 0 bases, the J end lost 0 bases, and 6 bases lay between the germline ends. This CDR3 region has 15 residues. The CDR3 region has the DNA TGTGCCACCAGCAGAGATCGCAGCTCTGGAAACACCATATATTTT. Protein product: CATSRDRSSGNTIYF.

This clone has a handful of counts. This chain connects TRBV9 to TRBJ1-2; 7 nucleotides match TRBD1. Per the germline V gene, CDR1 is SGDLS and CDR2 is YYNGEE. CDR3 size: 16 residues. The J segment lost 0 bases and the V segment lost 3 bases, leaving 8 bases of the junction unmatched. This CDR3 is CASSDRVGGTNYGYTF. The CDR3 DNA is TGTGCCAGCAGCGATCGTGTAGGGGGCACTAACTATGGCTACACCTTC.

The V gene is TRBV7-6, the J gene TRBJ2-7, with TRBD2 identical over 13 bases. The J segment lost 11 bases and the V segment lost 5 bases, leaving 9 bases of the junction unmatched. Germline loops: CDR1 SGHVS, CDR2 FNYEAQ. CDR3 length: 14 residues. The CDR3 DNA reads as TGTGCCAGCAGCGAAGGACTAGCGGGGGCCCCGGAGTACTTC. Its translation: CASSEGLAGAPEYF. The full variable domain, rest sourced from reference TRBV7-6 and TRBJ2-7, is GAGVSQSPRYKVTKRGQDVALRCDPISGHVSLYWYRQALGQGPEFLTYFNYEAQQDKSGLPNDRFSAERPEGSISTLTIQRTEQRDSAMYRCASSEGLAGAPEYFGPGTRLTVT.

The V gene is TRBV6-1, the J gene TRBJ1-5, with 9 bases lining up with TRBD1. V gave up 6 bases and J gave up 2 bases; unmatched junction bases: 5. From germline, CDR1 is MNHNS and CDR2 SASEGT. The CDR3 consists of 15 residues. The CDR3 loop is CASSVTGGGNQPQHF. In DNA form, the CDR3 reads TGTGCCAGCAGCGTAACAGGGGGCGGCAATCAGCCCCAGCATTTT.

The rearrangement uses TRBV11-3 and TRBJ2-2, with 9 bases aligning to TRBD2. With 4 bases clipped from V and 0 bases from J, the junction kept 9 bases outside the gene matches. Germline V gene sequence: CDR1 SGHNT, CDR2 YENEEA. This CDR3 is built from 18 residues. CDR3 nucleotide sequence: TGTGCCAGCAGCTCGCCGATAGCGGGAGCCCCGAACACCGGGGAGCTGTTTTTT. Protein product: CASSSPIAGAPNTGELFF.